Reported below is one T cell receptor beta chain. Its antigen is unknown. The germline V gene encodes CDR1 SGDLS and CDR2 YYNGEE. The CDR3 covers 17 residues. Trimming cost V 2 bases and J 2 bases, with 16 bases left between them. These data are taken from a study of OX40 agonist ivuxolimab in advanced cancers. On the study more broadly: Age averaged roughly 60 years (range about 23 to 85), and around 78% were male. Partial responses were recorded for three patients, including one with hepatocellular carcinoma and two with cutaneous melanoma. Study-level results: At doses 0.1 to 3.0 mg/kg, CD4+ and CD8+ clones expanded.

Method: immunoSEQ multiplex PCR; TCRdb's copy keeps in-frame clones and lacks some. The sample carries 77,000 or so clones, about 85% recorded once. Sequencing used CD4+ or CD8+ T cells sorted from blood, obtained in a trial of the OX40 agonist ivuxolimab. The source of this sequence is an adult with an advanced solid tumor such as melanoma, head and neck, liver or kidney cancer. The rearrangement joins TRBV9 to TRBJ2-2, with TRBD1 as a possible D gene (5 bases). CDR3 coding DNA: TGTGCCAGCAGCGTCACGGACAACAGGCTTAACACCGGGGAGCTGTTTTTT. Protein: CASSVTDNRLNTGELFF.